A single sample is the source of the 20 T cell receptor beta chains below, sequenced in a study of CD8+ T cells in alopecia areata. Isolated RNA was reverse transcribed into cDNA used as the sequencing template. The repertoire was sequenced with immunoSEQ multiplex PCR; TCRdb's copy has only in-frame clones and lacks some. Seen here are 200,000 to 250,000 clones, 50% to 70% observed once, and the top ten hold roughly 1.5%. Noted treatment: oral pan-JAK inhibitor, 5-10 mg twice daily. The material sequenced was CD4+ T cells sorted from blood, taken at week 4, from a patient treated with tofacitinib. Receptors originate from a human donor with alopecia areata.

This clone was observed a few times. The rearrangement joins TRBV10-3 to TRBJ1-5; D gene ambiguous. The CDR3 contains 12 residues. Germline V gene sequence: CDR1 ENHRY, CDR2 SYGVKD. V was shortened by 4 bases and J by 7 bases, with 8 bases between the two germline ends. The CDR3 DNA is TGTGCCATCAGTGGACTGGGACAGCCCCAGCATTTT. Translated: CAISGLGQPQHF.

The chain recombines TRBV7-2 with TRBJ1-2; D call uncertain. The CDR3 has 13 residues. The V end was cut by 5 bases, the J end by 7 bases, with 14 bases between. Per germline, CDR1 SGHTA and CDR2 FQGNSA. This chain's CDR3 is CASSLPVGRGYTF. DNA for the CDR3: TGTGCCAGCAGCCTTCCGGTGGGTCGTGGCTACACCTTC.

The V gene is TRBV19, the J gene TRBJ1-1; D unclear. CDR1 LNHDA and CDR2 SQIVND come from the germline V gene (reference sequence). The length of the CDR3 is 13 residues. Trimming pared 4 bases from V and 1 base from J, leaving 7 bases between. The CDR3 is CASSRGRNTEAFF. The CDR3 bases are TGTGCCAGTAGTAGAGGACGGAACACTGAAGCTTTCTTT.

Only one count was recorded for this clone. This rearrangement joins TRBV2 to TRBJ2-7; D unclear. V was trimmed by 7 bases and J by 4 bases, leaving 11 bases between them. Germline V lookup: CDR1 SNHLY, CDR2 FYNNEI. This CDR3 comprises 12 residues. The CDR3 reads CASNLVLYEQYF. The DNA for the CDR3 is TGTGCCAGCAACCTGGTTTTATACGAGCAGTACTTC.

This clone was seen a handful of times. The chain uses TRBV16 and TRBJ2-4; D possibly corresponds to TRBD2 (6 bases). The V and J ends lost 3 bases and 4 bases respectively, with 13 bases between them. Germline assignment: CDR1 KGHSY and CDR2 FQNENV. The CDR3 has 15 residues. The CDR3 sequence is CASSQTHGGKNIQYF. CDR3 bases: TGTGCCAGCAGCCAGACCCACGGGGGTAAAAACATTCAGTACTTC.

This chain links TRBV4-3 with TRBJ1-6, with TRBD1 as a possible D gene (5 bases). CDR3 length equals 15 residues. Between the trimmed V and J ends, which lost 2 bases and 5 bases, there was a span of 10 bases. Germline lookup yields CDR1 LGHNA and CDR2 YSLEER. As DNA, the CDR3 is TGCGCCAGCAGCCAAAACCAGGGTAATAATTCACCCCTCCACTTT. Protein product: CASSQNQGNNSPLHF.

The CDR3 loop is CASSGRGGGEQYF. CDR3 in DNA: TGTGCCAGCAGTGGGCGTGGAGGGGGCGAGCAGTACTTC. The chain has TRBV27 and TRBJ2-7; either TRBD1 or TRBD2 may fit D (6 bases each). CDR1 MNHEY and CDR2 SMNVEV come from the germline V gene (reference sequence). Trimming shortened V by 5 bases and J by 6 bases, and 14 bases separated the two germline ends. This CDR3 spans 13 amino acids.

This chain uses TRBV29-1 with TRBJ1-1; TRBD1 matches 11 bases. CDR3 length equals 13 residues. V lost 8 bases and J lost 5; bases outside the gene matches: 7. In germline, CDR1 is SQVTM, CDR2 ANQGSEA. CDR3 DNA sequence: TGCAGCTTCTCCTGGGACAGGGGGACTGAAGCTTTCTTT. Protein product: CSFSWDRGTEAFF. Variable domain in full (rest from reference TRBV29-1 and TRBJ1-1): SAVISQKPSRDICQRGTSLTIQCQVDSQVTMMFWYRQQPGQSLTLIATANQGSEATYESGFVIDKFPISRPNLTFSTLTVSNMSPEDSSIYLCSFSWDRGTEAFFGQGTRLTVV.

The V call is TRBV18, the J call TRBJ1-5, with a possible D match to TRBD1 (5 bases). V gave up 2 bases and J gave up 4 bases, with 6 bases separating them. CDR3 length: 13 residues. Germline assignment: CDR1 KGHSH and CDR2 LQKENI. The CDR3 nucleotides read TGTGCCAGCTCACCAGAGGGGAATCAGCCCCAGCATTTT. Translation gives CASSPEGNQPQHF.

This clone occurred once. DNA for the CDR3: TGCGCCAGCAGCCAAGATTGGGCTCCCGGGGAGCTGTTTTTT. This codes for CASSQDWAPGELFF. This rearrangement joins TRBV4-3 to TRBJ2-2; the D is unclear. Germline values: CDR1 LGHNA, CDR2 YSLEER. Trimming left V 0 bases short and J 6 bases short, with 8 bases between. This CDR3 has 14 amino acids.

This sequence joins TRBV5-5 and TRBJ2-7, with D possibly matching TRBD1 (6 bases). The CDR3 has 14 residues. Germline CDR1 reads SGHKS; CDR2 reads YYEKEE (reference sequence). Trimming stripped 4 bases from V and 0 bases from J, with 11 bases between. The CDR3 bases are TGTGCCAGCAGCGCGGACAGTCACTCCTACGAGCAGTACTTC. Protein product: CASSADSHSYEQYF. The full variable domain, completed using reference TRBV5-5 and TRBJ2-7, is DAGVTQSPTHLIKTRGQQVTLRCSPISGHKSVSWYQQVLGQGPQFIFQYYEKEERGRGNFPDRFSARQFPNYSSELNVNALLLGDSALYLCASSADSHSYEQYFGPGTRLTVT.

The chain has TRBV2 and TRBJ1-1; D may be TRBD1 (6 bases). V was cut by 5 bases and J by 1 base, with 8 bases left in between. Germline values: CDR1 SNHLY, CDR2 FYNNEI. The CDR3 consists of 13 residues. CDR3 amino acids: CASSHRENTEAFF. Written as DNA, the CDR3 is TGTGCCAGCAGTCACAGGGAGAACACTGAAGCTTTCTTT.

CDR3 in amino acids: CASSSPDSSRGSSYNEQFF. CDR3 nucleotides: TGTGCCAGCAGCTCCCCGGATTCAAGCAGGGGAAGCTCCTACAATGAGCAGTTCTTC. The chain carries TRBV5-6 and TRBJ2-1, with a weak D call TRBD1 (6 bases). The germline V gene has CDR1 SGHDT and CDR2 YYEEEE. V gave up 3 bases and J gave up 0 bases, with 22 bases separating them. The CDR3 has 19 amino acids.

This chain joins TRBV16 and TRBJ1-6; no definite D call. This CDR3 region has 12 residues. Trimming stripped 0 bases from V and 10 bases from J, with 4 bases between. Germline V gene sequence: CDR1 KGHSY, CDR2 FQNENV. The CDR3 DNA follows: TGTGCCAGCAGCCAATCTGGCTCACCCCTCCACTTT. This encodes CASSQSGSPLHF.

This clone has just a few counts. Within the sample, other DNA sequences also encode this same CDR3. CDR3 loop: CSVDPGGNQPQHF. DNA of the CDR3: TGCAGCGTTGACCCCGGCGGGAATCAGCCCCAGCATTTT. This chain joins TRBV29-1 and TRBJ1-5; no clear D gene. Trimming removed 3 bases at V and 4 bases at J, with 10 bases between. This CDR3 is 13 amino acids long. Germline V gene lookup returns CDR1 SQVTM and CDR2 ANQGSEA.

V is TRBV5-6 and J is TRBJ2-1, with a weak D call TRBD2 (6 bases). The germline V and J ends were trimmed by 3 bases and 2 bases, with 12 bases remaining between them. Germline V CDR1 and CDR2: SGHDT, YYEEEE. This CDR3 region has 15 residues. The CDR3 bases are TGTGCCAGCAGCTCCAGCGGGCTCGCCTACAATGAGCAGTTCTTC. It translates to CASSSSGLAYNEQFF. The entire variable domain, with the rest obtained from reference TRBV5-6 and TRBJ2-1, is as follows: DAGVTQSPTHLIKTRGQQVTLRCSPKSGHDTVSWYQQALGQGPQFIFQYYEEEERQRGNFPDRFSGHQFPNYSSELNVNALLLGDSALYLCASSSSGLAYNEQFFGPGTRLTVL.

This clone was observed a handful of times. The genes are TRBV4-3 and TRBJ2-3; no reliable D call. Trimming took 0 bases from V and 2 from J, leaving 12 bases between them. Germline V gene sequence: CDR1 LGHNA, CDR2 YSLEER. CDR3 length: 16 amino acids. DNA of the CDR3: TGCGCCAGCAGCCAAGATCGTTGGGGTTACACAGATACGCAGTATTTT. It codes for CASSQDRWGYTDTQYF.

This clone has only a few counts. The chain carries TRBV30 and TRBJ2-2, with TRBD1 identical over 9 bases. Germline CDR1 is GTSNPN and CDR2 is SVGIG (reference sequence). Unmatched junction bases numbered 9, after V lost 1 base and J lost 6 bases. The CDR3 covers 16 residues. The CDR3 region has the DNA TGTGCCTGGAGTGCCCGGGACAGGGTCGTCCCCGGGGAGCTGTTTTTT. Amino acid sequence: CAWSARDRVVPGELFF.

This clone was seen a few times. As DNA, the CDR3 is TGTGCCAGTAGTAGAGGGACAGGTGCCGTTGGCGCCAACGTCCTGACTTTC. Amino acids: CASSRGTGAVGANVLTF. The J gene is TRBJ2-6, the V gene TRBV19; 8 bases fit TRBD1. The J segment lost 7 bases and the V segment lost 4 bases, leaving 12 bases of the junction unmatched. The CDR3 is made up of 17 amino acids. The germline gives CDR1 LNHDA, CDR2 SQIVND (reference sequence).

The chain joins TRBV5-1 to TRBJ2-7, with a possible D match to TRBD1 (5 bases). V lost 6 bases, J lost 0 bases, and 7 bases lay in between. The CDR3 runs 12 residues. The germline CDR1 and CDR2 sequences are SGHRS and YFSETQ. CDR3 bases: TGCGCCAGCACCGACAGCTCCTACGAGCAGTACTTC. As protein: CASTDSSYEQYF. The full variable domain, rest sourced from reference TRBV5-1 and TRBJ2-7, is KAGVTQTPRYLIKTRGQQVTLSCSPISGHRSVSWYQQTPGQGLQFLFEYFSETQRNKGNFPGRFSGRQFSNSRSEMNVSTLELGDSALYLCASTDSSYEQYFGPGTRLTVT.